The 5 T cell receptor beta chains below were found in one sample sequenced in a study of T-cell memory formation after mild COVID-19. Each CDR3 protein is one row after TCRdb ran MiXCR on the 5' RACE reads. The sample yields around 530,000 distinct CDR3 sequences, about 20% seen once. Source material: PBMCs or a T cell subset sorted from them (not recorded which). These TCRs come from an adult woman who had mild COVID-19 (a few samples of this study predate the infection). Cell type and time point are not known.

In its sample, this clonotype was seen a few times. This rearrangement joins TRBV19 to TRBJ1-2, with D unresolved. The V and J ends lost 3 bases and 4 bases respectively, with 6 bases between them. This CDR3 is 12 amino acids long. Germline V gene lookup returns CDR1 LNHDA and CDR2 SQIVND (reference sequence). This CDR3 is CASSIIGYGYTF. As DNA, the CDR3 is TGTGCCAGTAGTATCATCGGCTATGGCTACACCTTC.

The chain is built from TRBV12-3 or TRBV12-4 and TRBJ2-7; no firm D call. Between the trimmed V and J ends, which lost 6 bases and 6 bases, there was a span of 12 bases. There are 12 residues in the CDR3. The CDR3 protein is CASSTLVGEQYF. As DNA, the CDR3 is TGTGCCAGCAGCACCCTCGTTGGCGAGCAGTACTTC.

This clonotype was recorded many times. This chain joins TRBV18 and TRBJ2-7; tentative D call: TRBD1 (5 bases). The ends were cut back, 0 bases at V and 4 bases at J, with 7 bases in the middle. This CDR3 spans 13 amino acids. Germline V gives CDR1 KGHSH, CDR2 LQKENI. CDR3 in DNA: TGTGCCAGCTCACCACCCCCAGGGTACGAGCAGTACTTC. As protein: CASSPPPGYEQYF.

This clonotype turned up a few times. The V gene is TRBV6-5, the J gene TRBJ1-1; D unresolved. This CDR3 spans 13 amino acids. In germline, CDR1 is MNHEY, CDR2 SVGAGI. V dropped 6 bases and J dropped 0 bases, with 8 bases sitting between them. CDR3 in DNA: TGTGCCAGCAGCGGGCGGTTGAACACTGAAGCTTTCTTT. It translates to CASSGRLNTEAFF.

The chain uses TRBV4-2 and TRBJ1-1; the D is unclear. The V and J ends lost 0 bases and 0 bases respectively, with 11 bases between them. Germline loops: CDR1 LGHNA, CDR2 YNFKEQ. The CDR3 has 16 residues. The CDR3 nucleotides read TGTGCCAGCAGCCAAGATCTCGTTGGGGTGAACACTGAAGCTTTCTTT. Translation gives CASSQDLVGVNTEAFF.